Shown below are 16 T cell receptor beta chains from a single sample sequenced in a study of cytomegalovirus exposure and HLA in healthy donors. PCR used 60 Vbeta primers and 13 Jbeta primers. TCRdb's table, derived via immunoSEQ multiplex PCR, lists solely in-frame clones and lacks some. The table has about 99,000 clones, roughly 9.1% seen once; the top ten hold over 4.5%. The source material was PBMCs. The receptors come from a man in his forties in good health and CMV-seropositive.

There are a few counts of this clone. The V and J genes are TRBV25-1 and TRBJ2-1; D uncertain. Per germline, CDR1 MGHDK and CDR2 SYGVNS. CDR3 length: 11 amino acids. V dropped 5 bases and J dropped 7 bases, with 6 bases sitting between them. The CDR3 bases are TGTGCCAGCAGTACTCGTAATGAGCAGTTCTTC. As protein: CASSTRNEQFF. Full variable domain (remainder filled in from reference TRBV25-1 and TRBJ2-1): EADIYQTPRYLVIGTGKKITLECSQTMGHDKMYWYQQDPGMELHLIHYSYGVNSTEKGDLSSESTVSRIRTEHFPLTLESARPSHTSQYLCASSTRNEQFFGPGTRLTVL.

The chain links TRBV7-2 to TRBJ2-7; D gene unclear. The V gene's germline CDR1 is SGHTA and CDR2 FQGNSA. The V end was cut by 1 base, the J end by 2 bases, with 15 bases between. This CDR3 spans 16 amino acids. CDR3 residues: CASSLGAGPTAYEQYF. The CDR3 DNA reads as TGTGCCAGCAGCTTAGGGGCAGGTCCCACCGCCTACGAGCAGTACTTC.

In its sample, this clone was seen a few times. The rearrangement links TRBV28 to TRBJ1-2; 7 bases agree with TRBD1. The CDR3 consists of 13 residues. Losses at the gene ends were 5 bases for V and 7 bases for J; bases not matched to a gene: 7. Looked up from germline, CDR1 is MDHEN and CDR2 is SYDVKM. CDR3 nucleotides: TGTGCCAGCAGTATTTACAGGGGTGGTGGCTACACCTTC. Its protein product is CASSIYRGGGYTF.

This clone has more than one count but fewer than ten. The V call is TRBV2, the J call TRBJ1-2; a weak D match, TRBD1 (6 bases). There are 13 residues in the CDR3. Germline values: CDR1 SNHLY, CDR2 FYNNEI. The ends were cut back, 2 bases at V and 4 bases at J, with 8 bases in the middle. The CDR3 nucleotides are TGTGCCAGCAGTGAACAGGGGAGCTATGGCTACACCTTC. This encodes CASSEQGSYGYTF.

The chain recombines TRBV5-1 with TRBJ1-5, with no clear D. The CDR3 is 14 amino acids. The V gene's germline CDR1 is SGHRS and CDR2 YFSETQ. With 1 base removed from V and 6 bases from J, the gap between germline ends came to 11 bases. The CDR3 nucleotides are TGCGCCAGCAGCTTGTTCGGTCGGGGTCAGCCCCAGCATTTT. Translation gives CASSLFGRGQPQHF.

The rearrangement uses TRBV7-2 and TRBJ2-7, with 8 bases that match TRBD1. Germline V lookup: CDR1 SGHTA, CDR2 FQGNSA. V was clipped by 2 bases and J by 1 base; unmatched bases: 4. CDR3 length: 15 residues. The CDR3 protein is CASSLTGTGSYEQYF. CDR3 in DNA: TGTGCCAGCAGCTTAACAGGGACAGGTTCCTACGAGCAGTACTTC.

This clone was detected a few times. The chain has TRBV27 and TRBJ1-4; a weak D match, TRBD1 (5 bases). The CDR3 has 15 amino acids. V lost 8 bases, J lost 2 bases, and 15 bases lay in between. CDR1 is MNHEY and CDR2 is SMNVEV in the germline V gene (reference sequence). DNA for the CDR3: TGTGCCAGCGCTGCGACCGGGGGGACTAATGAAAAACTGTTTTTT. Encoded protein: CASAATGGTNEKLFF.

The CDR3 nucleotides are TGTGCCAGCAGCGTTCGACTAGCGGGAGCCCAAGAGCAGTACTTC. Protein product: CASSVRLAGAQEQYF. The chain couples TRBV2 to TRBJ2-7; 12 bases are a match to TRBD2. Per the germline V gene, CDR1 is SNHLY and CDR2 is FYNNEI. The CDR3 extends over 15 amino acids. Losses at the gene ends were 6 bases for V and 7 bases for J; bases not matched to a gene: 10.

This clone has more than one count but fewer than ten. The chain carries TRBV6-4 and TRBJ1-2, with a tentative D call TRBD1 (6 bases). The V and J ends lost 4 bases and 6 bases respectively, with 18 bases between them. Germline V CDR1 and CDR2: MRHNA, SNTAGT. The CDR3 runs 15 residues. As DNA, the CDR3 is TGTGCCAGCAGTGCCACGGAACAGGGATCGGATGGCTACACCTTC. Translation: CASSATEQGSDGYTF.

This CDR3 is CASSQLRYRGLVNEQFF. The CDR3 DNA is TGCGCCAGCAGTCAATTAAGGTACAGGGGACTTGTCAATGAGCAGTTCTTC. The chain joins TRBV23-1 to TRBJ2-1, with a tentative D call TRBD1 (7 bases). TRBV23-1 is an ORF, with its function uncertain. The V and J ends lost 1 base and 6 bases respectively, with 19 bases between them. This CDR3 contains 17 residues.

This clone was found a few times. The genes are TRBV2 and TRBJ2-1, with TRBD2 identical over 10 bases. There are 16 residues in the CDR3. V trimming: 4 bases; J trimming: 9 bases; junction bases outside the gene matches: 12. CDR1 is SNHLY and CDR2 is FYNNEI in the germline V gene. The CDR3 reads CASSAQLAGVGGEQFF. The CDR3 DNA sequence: TGTGCCAGCAGTGCCCAGCTAGCGGGAGTTGGGGGTGAGCAGTTCTTC.

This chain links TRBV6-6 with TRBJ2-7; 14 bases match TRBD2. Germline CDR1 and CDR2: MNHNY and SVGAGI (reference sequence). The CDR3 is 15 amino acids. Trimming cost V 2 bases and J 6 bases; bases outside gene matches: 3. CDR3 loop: CASSYGTSGSREQYF. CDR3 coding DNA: TGTGCCAGCAGTTACGGGACTAGCGGGAGTCGCGAGCAGTACTTC.

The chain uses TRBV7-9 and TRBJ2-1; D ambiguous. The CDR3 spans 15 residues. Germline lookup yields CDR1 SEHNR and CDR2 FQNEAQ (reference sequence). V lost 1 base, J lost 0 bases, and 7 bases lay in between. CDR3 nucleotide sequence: TGTGCCAGCAGCTTAGTCCCATCCTCCTACAATGAGCAGTTCTTC. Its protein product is CASSLVPSSYNEQFF.

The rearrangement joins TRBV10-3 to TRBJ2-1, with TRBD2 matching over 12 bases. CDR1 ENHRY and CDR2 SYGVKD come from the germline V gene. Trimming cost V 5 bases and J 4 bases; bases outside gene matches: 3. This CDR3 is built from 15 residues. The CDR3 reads CAISSLAGGYNEQFF. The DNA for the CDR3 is TGTGCCATCAGTTCCCTAGCGGGAGGGTACAATGAGCAGTTCTTC.

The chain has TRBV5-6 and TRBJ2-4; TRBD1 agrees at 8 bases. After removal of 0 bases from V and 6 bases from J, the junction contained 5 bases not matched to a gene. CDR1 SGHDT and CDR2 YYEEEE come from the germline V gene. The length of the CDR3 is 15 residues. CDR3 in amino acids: CASSLGTGTANIQYF. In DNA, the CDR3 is TGTGCCAGCAGCTTGGGGACAGGGACAGCAAACATTCAGTACTTC.

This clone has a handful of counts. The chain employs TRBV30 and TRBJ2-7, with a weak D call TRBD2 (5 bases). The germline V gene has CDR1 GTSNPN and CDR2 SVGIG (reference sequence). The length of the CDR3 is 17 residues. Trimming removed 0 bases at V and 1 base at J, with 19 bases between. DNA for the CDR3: TGTGCCTGGAGTGTACCCTTAGTTGAGTGGGAGTCCTACGAGCAGTACTTC. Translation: CAWSVPLVEWESYEQYF. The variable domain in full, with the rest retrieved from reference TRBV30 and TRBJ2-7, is SQTIHQWPATLVQPVGSPLSLECTVEGTSNPNLYWYRQAAGRGLQLLFYSVGIGQISSEVPQNLSASRPQDRQFILSSKKLLLSDSGFYLCAWSVPLVEWESYEQYFGPGTRLTVT.